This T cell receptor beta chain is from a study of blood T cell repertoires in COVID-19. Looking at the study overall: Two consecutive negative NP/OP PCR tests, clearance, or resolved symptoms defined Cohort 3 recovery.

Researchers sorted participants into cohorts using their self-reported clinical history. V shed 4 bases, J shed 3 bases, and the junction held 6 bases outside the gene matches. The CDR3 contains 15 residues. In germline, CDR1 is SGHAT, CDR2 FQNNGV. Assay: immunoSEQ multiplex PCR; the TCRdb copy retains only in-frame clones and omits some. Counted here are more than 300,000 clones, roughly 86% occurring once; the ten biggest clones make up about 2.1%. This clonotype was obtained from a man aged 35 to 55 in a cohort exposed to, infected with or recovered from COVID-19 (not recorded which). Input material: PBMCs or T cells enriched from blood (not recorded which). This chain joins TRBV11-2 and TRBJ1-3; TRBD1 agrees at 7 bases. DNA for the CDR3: TGTGCCAGCAGCTCTGCTAGGGGGCTTGGAAACACCATATATTTT. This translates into CASSSARGLGNTIYF.